This T cell receptor beta chain was found in a study of T cell responses to AZD1222 COVID-19 vaccine. On this clone: Its cognate antigen is unknown.

Second-dose intervals of approximately 4 or approximately 12 weeks were pooled. TCRdb's copy holds only in-frame clones and misses some; the assay was immunoSEQ multiplex PCR. The sample carries 40,000 to 55,000 clones, approximately 86% recorded once. Trimming pared 2 bases from V and 2 bases from J, leaving 8 bases between. This CDR3 contains 14 residues. CDR1 is LGHDT, CDR2 YNNKEL, per germline (reference sequence). Findings of the study overall: Baseline seropositivity characterized only a handful of AZD1222 recipients. Donors skewed white British and female; clonal diversity was possibly underestimated. The study sampled repertoires only after the peak T cell response.

The sample here was peripheral blood, taken 28 days after the second AZD1222 dose. This rearrangement joins TRBV3-1 (or the pseudogene TRBV3-2) to TRBJ2-3, with a possible D match to TRBD2 (5 bases). The source of this sequence is an adult who received the AZD1222 COVID-19 vaccine. The CDR3: CASSQTGVTDTQYF. CDR3 nucleotide sequence: TGTGCCAGCAGCCAAACCGGGGTCACAGATACGCAGTATTTT.